These 8 T cell receptor beta chains originate from one sample sequenced in a study of blood T cell repertoires in COVID-19. Some clones are missing from TCRdb's copy, which holds only in-frame ones; the method was immunoSEQ multiplex PCR. The data hold some 430,000 clones, with about 90% observed a single time. The specimen sequenced was PBMCs or T cells enriched from blood (not recorded which). The source of these receptors is a man aged 18 to 35 who had recovered from COVID-19.

DNA of the CDR3: TGTGCCAGCAGTTTATTCCGCCCCGGACAGGGGGCTGGAGCTTTCTTT. Protein sequence: CASSLFRPGQGAGAFF. The chain joins TRBV28 to TRBJ1-1; 11 bases fit TRBD1. V lost 1 base, J lost 10 bases, and 11 bases stayed unmatched. The germline V gene has CDR1 MDHEN and CDR2 SYDVKM. This CDR3 has 16 amino acids.

In nucleotides, the CDR3 is TGTGCCAGCAGCCTTGGTGGACAGGGGGCGCGCGAGCAGTACTTC. Translation gives CASSLGGQGAREQYF. The chain recombines TRBV3-1 (or the pseudogene TRBV3-2) with TRBJ2-7; 11 bases are a match to TRBD1. Germline V gene sequence: CDR1 LGHDT, CDR2 YNNKEL (reference sequence). The CDR3 consists of 15 residues. Losses at the gene ends were 4 bases for V and 6 bases for J; bases not matched to a gene: 8.

This rearrangement joins TRBV27 to TRBJ1-2, with a tentative D call TRBD1 (6 bases). Per the germline V gene, CDR1 is MNHEY and CDR2 is SMNVEV (reference sequence). V lost 6 bases and J 0 bases, leaving 14 bases between the germline ends. CDR3 length: 15 amino acids. The CDR3 region is CASRGVGGANYGYTF. CDR3 nucleotide sequence: TGTGCCAGCAGGGGGGTAGGGGGAGCTAACTATGGCTACACCTTC.

The CDR3 nucleotides are TGTGCCAGCAGCTTGTCCTCTGGAGGGGGCGCGAGCACTGAAGCTTTCTTT. Protein product: CASSLSSGGGASTEAFF. The J gene is TRBJ1-1, the V gene TRBV7-8; 7 bases fit TRBD1. The J segment lost 4 bases and the V segment lost 3 bases, leaving 14 bases of the junction unmatched. Germline V gene sequence: CDR1 SGHVS, CDR2 FQNEAQ. The length of the CDR3 is 17 residues.

About this clone itself: Within the sample, other DNA sequences also encode this same CDR3. The CDR3 reads CSVGQGNTEAFF. For the CDR3, the DNA is TGCAGCGTTGGGCAGGGGAACACTGAAGCTTTCTTT. The chain couples TRBV29-1 to TRBJ1-1; a weak D match, TRBD1 (5 bases). Trimming left V 4 bases short and J 1 base short, with 7 bases between. This CDR3 is built from 12 residues. Germline CDR1 reads SQVTM; CDR2 reads ANQGSEA. Variable domain in full (rest from reference TRBV29-1 and TRBJ1-1): SAVISQKPSRDICQRGTSLTIQCQVDSQVTMMFWYRQQPGQSLTLIATANQGSEATYESGFVIDKFPISRPNLTFSTLTVSNMSPEDSSIYLCSVGQGNTEAFFGQGTRLTVV.

This clone was counted a single time. This CDR3 is also generated by other DNA sequences in the sample. The rearrangement uses TRBV20-1 and TRBJ1-1; D is undetermined. The CDR3 extends over 11 amino acids. The germline V and J ends were trimmed by 1 base and 7 bases, with 7 bases remaining between them. Per the germline V gene, CDR1 is DFQATT and CDR2 is SNEGSKA (reference sequence). The CDR3 is CSARVSYEAFF. In nucleotides, the CDR3 is TGCAGTGCTAGAGTGAGCTATGAAGCTTTCTTT.

The rearrangement links TRBV19 to TRBJ2-5; possible D gene TRBD1, 5 bases. Per the germline V gene, CDR1 is LNHDA and CDR2 is SQIVND (reference sequence). This CDR3 spans 14 amino acids. Trimming removed 3 bases at V and 4 bases at J, with 12 bases between. CDR3 protein: CASSMFQGAETQYF. The CDR3 bases are TGTGCCAGTAGTATGTTCCAAGGGGCAGAGACCCAGTACTTC.

The CDR3 loop is CASTSGQRNLELFF. As DNA, the CDR3 is TGTGCCAGCACCTCCGGACAGCGGAACTTGGAGCTGTTTTTT. V usage is TRBV27 and J usage is TRBJ2-2; D is possibly TRBD1 (6 bases). With 7 bases removed from V and 10 bases from J, the gap between germline ends came to 19 bases. CDR1 MNHEY and CDR2 SMNVEV come from the germline V gene (reference sequence). This CDR3 spans 14 amino acids.